These 2 T cell receptor beta chains came from one sample sequenced in a study of cytomegalovirus exposure and HLA in healthy donors. The PCR ran on 60 Vbeta and 13 Jbeta primers. The protocol was immunoSEQ multiplex PCR, while the TCRdb copy is restricted to in-frame clones and leaves out a portion. Counted here are 200,000 or so clones, roughly 76% occurring once; the ten biggest clones make up roughly 2.1%. Sequencing input: PBMCs. The receptors stem from a woman aged 30 to 39 in good health and CMV-seropositive.

The chain is built from TRBV15 and TRBJ2-4, with D hard to call. Trimming pared 3 bases from V and 3 bases from J, leaving 3 bases between. This CDR3 region has 12 residues. Germline loops: CDR1 LNHNV, CDR2 YYDKDF (reference sequence). The CDR3 loop reads CATSSHKNIQYF. In DNA form, the CDR3 reads TGTGCCACCAGCAGCCACAAAAACATTCAGTACTTC.

The chain has TRBV19 and TRBJ2-1; D might be TRBD2 (6 bases). Germline-derived CDR1 and CDR2 are LNHDA and SQIVND (reference sequence). The germline V and J ends were trimmed by 6 bases and 7 bases, with 19 bases remaining between them. This CDR3 has 15 residues. CDR3 DNA: TGTGCCAGTAGCGGGGGAGCGGACCGGCGGAATGAGCAGTTCTTC. This encodes CASSGGADRRNEQFF.